This T cell receptor (beta chain) derives from a study of blood T cell repertoires in COVID-19. In the study overall: COVID-19 samples from acute and convalescent phases originated in the United States, Italy and Spain. In each case, the material was cDNA or gDNA derived from T cells, B-cell-depleted T cells, or PBMCs.

There are 18 residues in the CDR3. Germline V gene sequence: CDR1 GTSNPN, CDR2 SVGIG (reference sequence). V lost 8 bases and J 0 bases, leaving 23 bases between the germline ends. In the source study's methods: Quantification of nucleated cells was approximated via reference gene primer amplification. The protocol was immunoSEQ multiplex PCR, while the TCRdb copy is restricted to in-frame clones and leaves out a portion. V and J calls and clone size are copied from that table; D and trimming were computed from the DNA. The table includes a few hundred thousand clones, roughly nine tenths detected once.

J is TRBJ1-6 and V is TRBV30, with D unresolved. The specimen was peripheral blood. The source of this sequence is a middle-aged man with acute or convalescent COVID-19. This chain's CDR3 is CATTGLEGFSSYNSPLHF. CDR3 DNA: TGTGCCACGACGGGTCTTGAGGGCTTCAGCTCCTATAATTCACCCCTCCACTTT.